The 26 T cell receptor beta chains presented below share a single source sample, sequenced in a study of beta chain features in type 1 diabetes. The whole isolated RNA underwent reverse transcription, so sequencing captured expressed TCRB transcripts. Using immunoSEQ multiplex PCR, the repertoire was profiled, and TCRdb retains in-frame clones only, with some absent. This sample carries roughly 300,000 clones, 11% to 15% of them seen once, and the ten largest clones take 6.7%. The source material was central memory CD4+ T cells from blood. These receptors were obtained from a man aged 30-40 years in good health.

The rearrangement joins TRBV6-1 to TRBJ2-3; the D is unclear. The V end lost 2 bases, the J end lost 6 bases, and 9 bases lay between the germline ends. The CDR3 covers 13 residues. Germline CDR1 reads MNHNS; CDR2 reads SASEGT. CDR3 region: CASSERLLDTQYF. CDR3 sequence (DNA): TGTGCCAGCAGTGAAAGGCTCTTGGATACGCAGTATTTT.

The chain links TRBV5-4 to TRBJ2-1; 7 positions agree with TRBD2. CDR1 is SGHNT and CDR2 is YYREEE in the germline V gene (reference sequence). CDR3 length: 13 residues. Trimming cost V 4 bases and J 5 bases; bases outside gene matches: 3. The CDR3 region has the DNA TGTGCCAGCAGCCCGGGACTAAACAATGAGCAGTTCTTC. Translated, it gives CASSPGLNNEQFF.

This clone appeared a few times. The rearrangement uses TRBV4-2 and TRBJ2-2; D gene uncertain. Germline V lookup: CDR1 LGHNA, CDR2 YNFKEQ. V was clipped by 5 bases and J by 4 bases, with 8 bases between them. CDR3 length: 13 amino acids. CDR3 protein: CASSFYITGELFF. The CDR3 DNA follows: TGTGCCAGCAGCTTCTACATCACCGGGGAGCTGTTTTTT.

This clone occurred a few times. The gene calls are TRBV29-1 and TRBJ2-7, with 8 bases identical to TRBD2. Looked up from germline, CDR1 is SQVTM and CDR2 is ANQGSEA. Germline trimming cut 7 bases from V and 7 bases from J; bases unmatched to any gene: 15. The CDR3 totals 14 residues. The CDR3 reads CSGNLAGGSGEQYF. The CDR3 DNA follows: TGCAGCGGTAATCTAGCGGGTGGCTCTGGGGAGCAGTACTTC.

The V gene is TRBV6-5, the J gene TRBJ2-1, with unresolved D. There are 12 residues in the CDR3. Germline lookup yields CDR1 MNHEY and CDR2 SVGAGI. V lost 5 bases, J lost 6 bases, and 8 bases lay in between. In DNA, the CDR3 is TGTGCCAGCAGTCCAGATCCCAATGAGCAGTTCTTC. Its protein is CASSPDPNEQFF.

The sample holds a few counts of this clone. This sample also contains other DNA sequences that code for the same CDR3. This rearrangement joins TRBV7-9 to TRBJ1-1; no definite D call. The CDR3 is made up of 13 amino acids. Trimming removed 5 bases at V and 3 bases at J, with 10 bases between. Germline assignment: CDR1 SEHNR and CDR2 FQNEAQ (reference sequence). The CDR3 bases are TGTGCCAGCAGCCCCAGAGGTGACACTGAAGCTTTCTTT. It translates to CASSPRGDTEAFF.

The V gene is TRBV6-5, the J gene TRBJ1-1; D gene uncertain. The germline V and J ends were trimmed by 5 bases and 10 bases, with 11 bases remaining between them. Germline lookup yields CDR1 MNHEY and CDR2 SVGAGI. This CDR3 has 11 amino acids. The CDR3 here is CASSDTRGAFF. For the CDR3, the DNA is TGTGCCAGCAGTGACACACGGGGAGCTTTCTTT.

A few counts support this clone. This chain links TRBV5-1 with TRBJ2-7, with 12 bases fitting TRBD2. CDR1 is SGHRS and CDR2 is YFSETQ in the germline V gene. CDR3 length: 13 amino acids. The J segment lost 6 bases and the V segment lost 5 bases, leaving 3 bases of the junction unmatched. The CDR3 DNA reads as TGCGCCAGCAGGCTAGCGGGAGGGGGCGAGCAGTACGTC. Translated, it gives CASRLAGGGEQYV.

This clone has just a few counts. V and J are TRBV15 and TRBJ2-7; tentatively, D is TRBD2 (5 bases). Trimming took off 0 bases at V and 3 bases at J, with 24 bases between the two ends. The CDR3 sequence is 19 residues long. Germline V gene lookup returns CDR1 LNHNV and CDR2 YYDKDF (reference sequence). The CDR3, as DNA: TGTGCCACCAGCAGAGATTATTCGGGGTTTGGAGGTCGTCACTACGAGCAGTACGTC. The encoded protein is CATSRDYSGFGGRHYEQYV.

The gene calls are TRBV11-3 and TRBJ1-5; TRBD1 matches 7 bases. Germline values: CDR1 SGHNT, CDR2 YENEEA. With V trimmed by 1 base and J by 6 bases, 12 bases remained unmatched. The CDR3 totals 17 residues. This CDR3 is CASSLGGGRGSSQPQHF. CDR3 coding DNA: TGTGCCAGCAGCTTAGGTGGGGGCAGGGGGAGTTCTCAGCCCCAGCATTTT.

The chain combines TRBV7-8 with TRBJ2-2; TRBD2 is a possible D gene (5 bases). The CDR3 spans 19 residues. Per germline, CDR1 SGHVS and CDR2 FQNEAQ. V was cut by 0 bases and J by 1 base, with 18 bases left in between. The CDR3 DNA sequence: TGTGCCAGCAGCTTAGCCCTTAACGGAGGCAGCGGGAACACCGGGGAGCTGTTTTTT. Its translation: CASSLALNGGSGNTGELFF.

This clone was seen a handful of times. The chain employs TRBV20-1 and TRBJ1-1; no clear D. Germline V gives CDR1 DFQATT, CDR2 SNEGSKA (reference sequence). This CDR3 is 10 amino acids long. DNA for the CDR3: TGCAGGGGAGGAGGGATCGAAGCTTTCTTT. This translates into CRGGGIEAFF.

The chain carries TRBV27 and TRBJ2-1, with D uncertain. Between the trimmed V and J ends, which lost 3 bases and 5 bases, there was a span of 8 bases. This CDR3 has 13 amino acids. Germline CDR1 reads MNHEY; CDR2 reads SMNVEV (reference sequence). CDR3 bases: TGTGCCAGCAGTTTTGACCCCAACAATGAGCAGTTCTTC. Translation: CASSFDPNNEQFF.

The CDR3 spells CAISAGTGTNEKLFF. In DNA form, the CDR3 reads TGTGCCATCAGCGCCGGGACAGGAACTAATGAAAAACTGTTTTTT. This chain uses TRBV10-3 with TRBJ1-4, with TRBD1 identical over 8 bases. V gave up 6 bases and J gave up 1 base; unmatched junction bases: 4. The CDR3 contains 15 residues. Per germline, CDR1 ENHRY and CDR2 SYGVKD.

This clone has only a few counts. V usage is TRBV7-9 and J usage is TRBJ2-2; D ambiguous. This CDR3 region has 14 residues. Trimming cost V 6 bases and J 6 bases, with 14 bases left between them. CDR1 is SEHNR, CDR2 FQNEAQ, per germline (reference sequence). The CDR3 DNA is TGTGCCAGCAGTCCCCTAGGTATTGCCGGGGAGCTGTTTTTT. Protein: CASSPLGIAGELFF.

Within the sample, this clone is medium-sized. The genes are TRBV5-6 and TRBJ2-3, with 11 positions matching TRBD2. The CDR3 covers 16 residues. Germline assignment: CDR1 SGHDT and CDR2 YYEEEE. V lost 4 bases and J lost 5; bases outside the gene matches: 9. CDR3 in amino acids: CASSHSGRASRDTQYF. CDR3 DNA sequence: TGTGCCAGCAGCCATAGCGGGAGGGCCTCGCGAGATACGCAGTATTTT.

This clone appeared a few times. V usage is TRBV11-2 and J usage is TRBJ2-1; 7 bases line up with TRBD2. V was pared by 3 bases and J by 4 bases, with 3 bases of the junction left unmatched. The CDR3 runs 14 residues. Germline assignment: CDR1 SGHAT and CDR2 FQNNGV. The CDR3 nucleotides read TGTGCCAGCAGCTTGGGGGGGTATTACAATGAGCAGTTCTTC. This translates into CASSLGGYYNEQFF.

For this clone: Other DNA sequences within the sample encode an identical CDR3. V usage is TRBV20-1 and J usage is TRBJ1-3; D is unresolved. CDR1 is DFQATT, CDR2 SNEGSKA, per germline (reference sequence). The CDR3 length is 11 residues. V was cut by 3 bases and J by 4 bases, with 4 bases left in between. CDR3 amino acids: CSARTGNTIYF. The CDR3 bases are TGCAGTGCTAGGACGGGAAACACCATATATTTT.

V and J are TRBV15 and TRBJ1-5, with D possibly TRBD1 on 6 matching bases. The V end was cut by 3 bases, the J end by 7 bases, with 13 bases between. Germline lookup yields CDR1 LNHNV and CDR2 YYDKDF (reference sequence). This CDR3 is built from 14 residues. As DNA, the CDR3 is TGTGCCACCAGCAGCATGGGGGCGAAACAGCCCCAGCATTTT. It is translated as CATSSMGAKQPQHF.

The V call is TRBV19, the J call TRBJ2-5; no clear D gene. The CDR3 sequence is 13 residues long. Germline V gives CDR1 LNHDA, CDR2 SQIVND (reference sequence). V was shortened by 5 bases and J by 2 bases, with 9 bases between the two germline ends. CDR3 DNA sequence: TGTGCCAGTAGTGGCCGTGATCAAGAGACCCAGTACTTC. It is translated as CASSGRDQETQYF.

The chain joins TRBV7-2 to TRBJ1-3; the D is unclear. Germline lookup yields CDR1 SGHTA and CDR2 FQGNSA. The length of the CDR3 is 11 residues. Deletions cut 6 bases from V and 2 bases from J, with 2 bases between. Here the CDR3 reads CASSPGNTIYF. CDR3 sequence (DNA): TGTGCCAGCAGTCCTGGAAACACCATATATTTT.

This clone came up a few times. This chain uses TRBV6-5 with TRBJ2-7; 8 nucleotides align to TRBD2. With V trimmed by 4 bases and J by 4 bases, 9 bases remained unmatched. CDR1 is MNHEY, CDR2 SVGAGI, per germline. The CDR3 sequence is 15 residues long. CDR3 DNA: TGTGCCAGCAGTTCCGTTGACGGGGGGGCGTACGAGCAGTACTTC. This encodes CASSSVDGGAYEQYF.

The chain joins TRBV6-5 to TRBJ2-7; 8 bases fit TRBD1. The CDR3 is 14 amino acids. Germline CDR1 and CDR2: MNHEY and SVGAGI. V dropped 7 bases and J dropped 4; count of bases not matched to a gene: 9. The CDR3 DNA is TGTGCCAGCATCCTAGACAGGGGAAAATACGAGCAGTACTTC. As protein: CASILDRGKYEQYF.

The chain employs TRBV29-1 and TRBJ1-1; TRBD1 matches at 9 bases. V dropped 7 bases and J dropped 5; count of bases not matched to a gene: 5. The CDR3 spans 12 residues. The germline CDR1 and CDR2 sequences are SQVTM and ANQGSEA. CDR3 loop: CSAGQGKTEAFF. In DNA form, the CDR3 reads TGCAGCGCCGGACAGGGGAAGACTGAAGCTTTCTTT. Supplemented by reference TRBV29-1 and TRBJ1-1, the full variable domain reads SAVISQKPSRDICQRGTSLTIQCQVDSQVTMMFWYRQQPGQSLTLIATANQGSEATYESGFVIDKFPISRPNLTFSTLTVSNMSPEDSSIYLCSAGQGKTEAFFGQGTRLTVV.

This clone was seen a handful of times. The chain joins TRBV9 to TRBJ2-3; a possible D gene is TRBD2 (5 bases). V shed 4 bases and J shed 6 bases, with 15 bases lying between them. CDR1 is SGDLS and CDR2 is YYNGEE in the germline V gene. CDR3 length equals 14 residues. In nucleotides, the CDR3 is TGTGCCAGCAGCCCCGGACCCTGGGAGGATACGCAGTATTTT. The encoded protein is CASSPGPWEDTQYF.

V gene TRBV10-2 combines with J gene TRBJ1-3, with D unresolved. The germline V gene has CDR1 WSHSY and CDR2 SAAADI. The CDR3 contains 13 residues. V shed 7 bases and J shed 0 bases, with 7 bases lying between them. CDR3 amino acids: CASTANSGNTIYF. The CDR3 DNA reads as TGCGCCAGCACAGCTAACTCTGGAAACACCATATATTTT.